The 13 T cell receptor beta chains below come from one sample, sequenced in a study of glioma-infiltrating T cells. The iRepertoire nested amplicon-rescue multiplex PCR amplified TCR alpha and beta CDR3s from RNA. TCRdb re-called the multiplex PCR reads with MiXCR, one entry per CDR3 protein. The table lists about 130,000 distinct CDR3 sequences, about 25% of them singletons. Specimen: glioma tissue, nonneoplastic brain tissue, or PBMCs (not recorded which). These receptors came from a human donor with low-grade glioma or glioblastoma, undergoing nonglioma brain surgery, or in good health (not recorded which).

The sample holds many counts of this clonotype. The rearrangement links TRBV14 to TRBJ2-7; D call uncertain. The CDR3 runs to 13 residues. Looked up from germline, CDR1 is SGHDN and CDR2 is FVKESK. The V end was cut by 4 bases, the J end by 4 bases, with 11 bases between. CDR3 in DNA: TGTGCCAGCAGCCGAATGGTCCGATACGAGCAGTACGTC. Protein sequence: CASSRMVRYEQYV.

CDR3 in amino acids: CSATPYEQYV. CDR3 bases: TGCAGTGCTACCCCTTACGAGCAGTACGTC. The rearrangement uses TRBV20-1 and TRBJ2-7; D unclear. V lost 4 bases, J lost 4 bases, and 5 bases lay in between. Per the germline V gene, CDR1 is DFQATT and CDR2 is SNEGSKA (reference sequence). The CDR3 totals 10 residues.

The CDR3 reads CASKAATDTQYF. As DNA, the CDR3 is TGTGCCAGCAAGGCAGCCACAGATACGCAGTATTTT. The chain links TRBV2 to TRBJ2-3; D not certain. The V gene lost 7 bases and the J gene lost 2 bases, with 7 bases spanning the gap. The length of the CDR3 is 12 residues. Germline V lookup: CDR1 SNHLY, CDR2 FYNNEI.

The V gene is TRBV6-6, the J gene TRBJ1-4, with no clear D. The length of the CDR3 is 11 residues. V gave up 0 bases and J gave up 10 bases, with 3 bases separating them. CDR1 and CDR2 (germline): MNHNY, SVGAGI (reference sequence). The CDR3 loop reads CASSYSGKLFF. CDR3 DNA sequence: TGTGCCAGCAGTTACTCGGGAAAACTGTTTTTT.

The table lists this clonotype with a few counts. This sequence joins TRBV6-1 and TRBJ2-2; D is undetermined. The CDR3 contains 13 residues. The germline V gene encodes CDR1 MNHNS and CDR2 SASEGT. V lost 6 bases, J lost 8 bases, and 13 bases lay in between. Here the CDR3 DNA reads TGTGCCAGCAGCTTAGTCAGGCCGGGGGAGCTGTTTTTT. It codes for CASSLVRPGELFF.

Note on this clonotype: At one end, the junction sequence differs from germline, possibly due to a read error. V usage is TRBV7-9 and J usage is TRBJ1-2, with D possibly TRBD1 on 6 matching bases. CDR1 and CDR2 from the germline V gene are SEHNR and FQNEAQ (reference sequence). This CDR3 spans 15 amino acids. As DNA, the CDR3 is TGTGCCAGCAGCTTAGAAGTTAGGACAGCTCGTGGCCACACCTTC. Encoded protein: CASSLEVRTARGHTF.

This clonotype was observed many times. The chain has TRBV20-1 and TRBJ2-7, with 7 bases identical to TRBD1. This CDR3 is 11 amino acids long. V lost 6 bases to trimming and J lost 4 bases; unmatched junction nucleotides: 3. Germline loops: CDR1 DFQATT, CDR2 SNEGSKA (reference sequence). CDR3 coding DNA: TGCAGTGCAGAGACAGGGTACGAGCAGTACGTC. It encodes CSAETGYEQYV.

This clonotype came up a few times. The gene calls are TRBV28 and TRBJ2-2; D not resolved. This CDR3 is 13 amino acids long. With 8 bases removed from V and 1 base from J, the gap between germline ends came to 8 bases. CDR1 is MDHEN, CDR2 SYDVKM, per germline. CDR3 DNA sequence: TGTGCCAGCTGCTGGGGGAACACCGGGGAGCTGTTTTTT. Translation: CASCWGNTGELFF.

A single count supports this clonotype. The chain is built from TRBV20-1 and TRBJ2-7; TRBD2 is a possible D gene (5 bases). From germline, CDR1 is DFQATT and CDR2 SNEGSKA (reference sequence). The CDR3 has 12 amino acids. Here the CDR3 reads CSAREASYKQCV. The CDR3 region has the DNA TGCAGTGCTAGGGAGGCCTCCTACAAGCAGTGCGTC.

J is TRBJ2-7 and V is TRBV28; D is possibly TRBD2 (6 bases). CDR1 is MDHEN and CDR2 is SYDVKM in the germline V gene. The CDR3 has 12 residues. Trimming removed 8 bases from V and 3 bases from J, with 11 bases in between. Written as DNA, the CDR3 is TGTGCCAGCGCGGGGCGGAACTACGAGCAGTACGTC. The encoded protein is CASAGRNYEQYV.

Worth noting for this clonotype: This may come from a read error, since a much larger clone is one base off. V and J are TRBV11-2 and TRBJ2-3; D might be TRBD2 (6 bases). The CDR3 covers 15 residues. Per germline, CDR1 SGHAT and CDR2 FQNNGV. The CDR3 is CASRSGPLGTDTHYF. CDR3 bases: TGTGCCAGCAGAAGCGGGCCTCTGGGCACAGATACGCATTATTTT.

This clonotype was observed at least ten times. The rearrangement uses TRBV6-6 and TRBJ1-6; TRBD1 aligns across 11 bases. In germline, CDR1 is MNHNY, CDR2 SVGAGI (reference sequence). J was trimmed by 4 bases and V by 0 bases; bases with no gene match: 5. This CDR3 has 18 residues. The CDR3: CASSYSGTGGEYNSPLHF. CDR3 bases: TGTGCCAGCAGTTACTCCGGGACAGGGGGAGAGTATAATTCACCCCTCCACTTT.

The gene calls are TRBV6-1 and TRBJ2-3; TRBD1 matches at 7 bases. The CDR3 is 13 amino acids. CDR1 is MNHNS and CDR2 is SASEGT in the germline V gene. J lost 2 bases, V lost 10 bases, and 6 bases had no gene match. CDR3: CAIRQGVTDTQYF. As DNA, the CDR3 is TGTGCCATACGACAGGGAGTCACAGATACGCAGTATTTT.